Detailed here is one TCR beta chain. No antigen is known for it. This record belongs to a study of blood T cells in healthy people across ages. Points from the study as a whole: Both naive CD4+ cell counts and diversity were greater in long-lived donors than in aged donors. Older age coincided with a roughly linear decline in TCR beta diversity per million T cells. Using unsorted PBMCs precluded a conclusive naive versus antigen-experienced comparison.

Isolating PBMCs gave at least 6.5 million of these cells per sample. Together with a sample-barcoded 5' primer, a J-beta primer mix was included in a second PCR lasting roughly 6 to 12 cycles. TCRdb fed the 5' RACE reads into MiXCR, producing one record per CDR3 protein. The sample yields hundreds of thousands of distinct CDR3 sequences, 29% seen once. The CDR3 is 14 amino acids. V gave up 6 bases and J gave up 1 base, with 12 bases separating them. The gene calls are TRBV12-3 or TRBV12-4 and TRBJ1-1; a weak D match, TRBD1 (6 bases). This receptor was taken from a woman of 80 years or more in good health. Material for sequencing was blood. DNA for the CDR3: TGTGCCAGCAGAGGACAGCCCAGGAACACTGAAGCTTTCTTT. Protein: CASRGQPRNTEAFF.